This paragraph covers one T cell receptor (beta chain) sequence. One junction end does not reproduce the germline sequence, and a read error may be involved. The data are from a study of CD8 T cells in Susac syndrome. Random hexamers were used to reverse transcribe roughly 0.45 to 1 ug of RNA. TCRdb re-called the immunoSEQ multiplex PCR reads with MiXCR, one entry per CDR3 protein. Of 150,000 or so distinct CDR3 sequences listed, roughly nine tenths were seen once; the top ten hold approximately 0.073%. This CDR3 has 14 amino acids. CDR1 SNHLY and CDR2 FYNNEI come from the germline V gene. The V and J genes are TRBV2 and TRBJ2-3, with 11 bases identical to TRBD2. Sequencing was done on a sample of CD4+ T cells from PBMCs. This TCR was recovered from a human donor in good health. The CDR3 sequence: CATALAGVTDTQYF. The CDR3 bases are TGCGCTACCGCACTAGCGGGGGTTACAGATACGCAGTATTTT.